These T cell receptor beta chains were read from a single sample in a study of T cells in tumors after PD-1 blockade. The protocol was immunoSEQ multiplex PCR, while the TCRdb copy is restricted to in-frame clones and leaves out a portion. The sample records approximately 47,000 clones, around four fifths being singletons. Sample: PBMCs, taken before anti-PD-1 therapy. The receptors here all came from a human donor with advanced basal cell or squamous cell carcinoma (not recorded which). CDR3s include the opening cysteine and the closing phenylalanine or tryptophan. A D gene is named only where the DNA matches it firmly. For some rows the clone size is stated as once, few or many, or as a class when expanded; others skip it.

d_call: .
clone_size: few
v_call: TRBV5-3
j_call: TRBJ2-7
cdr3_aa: CAPQGDEQYF
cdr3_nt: TGTGCCCCACAGGGTGACGAGCAGTACTTC

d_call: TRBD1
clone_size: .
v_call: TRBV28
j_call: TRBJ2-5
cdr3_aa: CASSLSGQGRQETQYF
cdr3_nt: TGTGCCAGCAGTTTATCGGGACAGGGGAGGCAAGAGACCCAGTACTTC

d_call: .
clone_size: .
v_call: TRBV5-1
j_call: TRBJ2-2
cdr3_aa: CASSLGLVSNTGELFF
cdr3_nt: TGCGCCAGCAGCTTGGGGTTAGTCAGTAACACCGGGGAGCTGTTTTTT

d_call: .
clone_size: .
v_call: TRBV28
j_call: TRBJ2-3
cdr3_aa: CASSSERDRVTDTQYF
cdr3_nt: TGTGCCAGCAGTTCCGAGCGGGACAGAGTAACAGATACGCAGTATTTT

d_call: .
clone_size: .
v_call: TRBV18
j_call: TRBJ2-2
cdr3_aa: CASSPARSRAGELFF
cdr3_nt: TGTGCCAGCTCACCAGCACGATCTCGGGCCGGGGAGCTGTTTTTT

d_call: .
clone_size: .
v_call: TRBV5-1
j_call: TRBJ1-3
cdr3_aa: CASARGSGNTIYF
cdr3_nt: TGCGCCAGCGCCCGAGGGTCCGGAAACACCATATATTTT

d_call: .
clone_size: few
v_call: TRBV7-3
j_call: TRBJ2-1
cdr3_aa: CASSDRGNEQFF
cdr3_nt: TGTGCCAGCTCAGACCGGGGGAATGAGCAGTTCTTC

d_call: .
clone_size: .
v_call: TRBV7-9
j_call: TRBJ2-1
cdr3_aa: CASSLRTEYNEQFF
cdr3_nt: TGTGCCAGCAGCCTGAGGACAGAGTACAATGAGCAGTTCTTC

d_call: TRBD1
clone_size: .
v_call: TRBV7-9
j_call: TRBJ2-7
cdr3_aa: CASSIGQGASYEQYF
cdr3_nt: TGTGCCAGCAGCATCGGACAGGGGGCTTCCTACGAGCAGTACTTC

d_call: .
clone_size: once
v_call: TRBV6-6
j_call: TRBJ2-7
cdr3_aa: CASSLNYEQYF
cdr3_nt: TGTGCCAGCAGCCTAAACTACGAGCAGTACTTC

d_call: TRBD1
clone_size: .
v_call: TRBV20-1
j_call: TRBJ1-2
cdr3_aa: CSAGQGIGYTF
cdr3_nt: TGCAGTGCTGGACAGGGAATTGGCTACACCTTC

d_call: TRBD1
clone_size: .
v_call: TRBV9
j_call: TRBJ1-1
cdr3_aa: CASSNRQGMNTEAFF
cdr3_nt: TGTGCCAGCAGCAACAGACAGGGTATGAACACTGAAGCTTTCTTT

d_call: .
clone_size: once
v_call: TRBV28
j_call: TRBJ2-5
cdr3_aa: CASSAGDKETQYF
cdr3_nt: TGTGCCAGCAGTGCCGGGGATAAAGAGACCCAGTACTTC

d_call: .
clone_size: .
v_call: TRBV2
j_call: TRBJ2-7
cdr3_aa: CASNLDSTSYEQYF
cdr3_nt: TGTGCCAGCAACCTGGACAGTACCTCCTACGAGCAGTACTTC

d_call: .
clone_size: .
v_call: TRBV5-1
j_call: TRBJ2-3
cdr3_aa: CASSLAEGAGTDTQYF
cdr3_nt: TGCGCCAGCAGCTTGGCGGAGGGAGCAGGCACAGATACGCAGTATTTT

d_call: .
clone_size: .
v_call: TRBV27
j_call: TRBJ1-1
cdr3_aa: CASSRYQGSTEAFF
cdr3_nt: TGTGCCAGCAGTCGCTATCAGGGGAGCACTGAAGCTTTCTTT

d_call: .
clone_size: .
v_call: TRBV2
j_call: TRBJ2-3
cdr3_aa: CASSARTRTDTQYF
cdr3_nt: TGTGCCAGCAGTGCGAGGACCCGCACAGATACGCAGTATTTT

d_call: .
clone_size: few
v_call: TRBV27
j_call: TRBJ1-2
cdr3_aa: CASSWRQGDYGYTF
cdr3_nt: TGTGCCAGCAGTTGGAGGCAGGGTGACTATGGCTACACCTTC

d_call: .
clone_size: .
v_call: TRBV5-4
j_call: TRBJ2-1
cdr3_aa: CASRTLPRGRNEQFF
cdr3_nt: TGTGCCAGCAGGACCCTACCGCGGGGAAGGAATGAGCAGTTCTTC

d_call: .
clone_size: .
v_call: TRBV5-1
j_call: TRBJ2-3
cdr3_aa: CASSNDGRPSTDTQYF
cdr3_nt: TGCGCCAGCAGCAATGACGGTCGACCGAGCACAGATACGCAGTATTTT

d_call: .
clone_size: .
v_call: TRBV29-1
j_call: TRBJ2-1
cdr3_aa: CSVESTVSEQFF
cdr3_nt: TGCAGCGTTGAATCAACGGTGAGTGAGCAGTTCTTC

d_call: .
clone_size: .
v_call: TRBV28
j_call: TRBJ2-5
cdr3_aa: CASSFGTLQETQYF
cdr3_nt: TGTGCCAGCAGTTTTGGGACCCTCCAAGAGACCCAGTACTTC

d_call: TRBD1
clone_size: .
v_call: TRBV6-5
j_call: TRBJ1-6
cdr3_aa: CATKSPRQGDSPLHF
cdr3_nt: TGTGCCACCAAATCTCCCAGACAGGGGGATTCACCCCTCCACTTT

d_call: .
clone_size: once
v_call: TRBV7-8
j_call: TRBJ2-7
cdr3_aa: CASSHRRVPSYEQYF
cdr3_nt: TGTGCCAGCAGCCATAGGCGAGTACCCTCCTACGAGCAGTACTTC

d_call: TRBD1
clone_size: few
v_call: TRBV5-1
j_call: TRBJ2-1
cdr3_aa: CASSLFGQESGEQFF
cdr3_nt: TGCGCCAGCAGCTTGTTTGGACAGGAATCCGGTGAGCAGTTCTTC

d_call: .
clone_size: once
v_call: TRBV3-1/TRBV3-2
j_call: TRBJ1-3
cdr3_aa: CASSPTQPRNTIYF
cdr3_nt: TGTGCCAGCAGCCCCACCCAACCTCGAAACACCATATATTTT

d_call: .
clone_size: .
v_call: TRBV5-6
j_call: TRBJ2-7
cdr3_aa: CASSLASAREQYF
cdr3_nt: TGTGCCAGCAGCTTGGCGAGCGCGAGGGAGCAGTACTTC

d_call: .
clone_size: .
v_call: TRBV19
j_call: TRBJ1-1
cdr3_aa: CASSVGVGVNTEAFF
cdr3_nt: TGTGCCAGTAGCGTGGGGGTGGGGGTGAACACTGAAGCTTTCTTT

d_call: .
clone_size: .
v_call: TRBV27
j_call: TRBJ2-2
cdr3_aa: CASSLQITGELFF
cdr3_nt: TGTGCCAGCAGTTTGCAGATCACCGGGGAGCTGTTTTTT

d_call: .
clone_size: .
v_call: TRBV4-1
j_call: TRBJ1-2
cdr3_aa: CASSQDLGGNYGYTF
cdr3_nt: TGCGCCAGCAGCCAAGATCTCGGGGGCAACTATGGCTACACCTTC

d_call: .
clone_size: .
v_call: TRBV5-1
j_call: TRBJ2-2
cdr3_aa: CASRLTSNTGELFF
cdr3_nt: TGCGCCAGCAGACTTACTAGCAACACCGGGGAGCTGTTTTTT

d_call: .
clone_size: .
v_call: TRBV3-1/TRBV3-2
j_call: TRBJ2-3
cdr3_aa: CASSRGGSDTQYF
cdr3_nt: TGTGCCAGCAGCCGGGGCGGGTCAGATACGCAGTATTTT

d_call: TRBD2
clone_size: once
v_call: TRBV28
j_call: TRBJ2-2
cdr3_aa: CASRSAGDTGELFF
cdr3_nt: TGTGCCAGCAGATCCGCGGGGGACACCGGGGAGCTGTTTTTT

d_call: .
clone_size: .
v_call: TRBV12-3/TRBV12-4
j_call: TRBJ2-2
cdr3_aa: CASSYSAGELFF
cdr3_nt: TGTGCCAGCAGTTACAGCGCCGGGGAGCTGTTTTTT

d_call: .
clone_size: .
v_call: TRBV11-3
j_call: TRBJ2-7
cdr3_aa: CASSLDPLDNGEQYF
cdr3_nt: TGTGCCAGCAGCTTAGATCCCCTGGATAATGGCGAGCAGTACTTC

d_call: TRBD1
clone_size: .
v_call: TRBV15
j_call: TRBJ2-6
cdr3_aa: CATSTLRLGTGAGANVLTF
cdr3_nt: TGTGCCACCAGCACCCTACGGTTGGGGACAGGGGCTGGGGCCAACGTCCTGACTTTC

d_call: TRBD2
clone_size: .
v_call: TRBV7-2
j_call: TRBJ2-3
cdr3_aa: CASRSGVDTDTQYF
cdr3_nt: TGTGCCAGCAGAAGCGGGGTTGACACAGATACGCAGTATTTT

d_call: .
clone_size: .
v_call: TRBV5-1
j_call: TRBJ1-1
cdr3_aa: CASSPRGLNTEAFF
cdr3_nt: TGCGCCAGCAGCCCCAGGGGATTGAACACTGAAGCTTTCTTT

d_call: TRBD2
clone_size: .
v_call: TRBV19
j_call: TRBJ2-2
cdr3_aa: CASSQGLAGGRGELFF
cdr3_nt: TGTGCCAGTAGCCAGGGACTAGCGGGGGGGCGCGGGGAGCTGTTTTTT

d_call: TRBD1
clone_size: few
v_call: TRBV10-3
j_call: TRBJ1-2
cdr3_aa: CAISPGQGVGGYTF
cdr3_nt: TGTGCCATCAGCCCGGGACAGGGAGTTGGAGGCTACACCTTC

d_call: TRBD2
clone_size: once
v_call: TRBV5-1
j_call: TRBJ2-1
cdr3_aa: CASSLEASGRADNEQFF
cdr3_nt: TGCGCCAGCAGCTTGGAGGCTAGCGGGAGGGCTGACAATGAGCAGTTCTTC

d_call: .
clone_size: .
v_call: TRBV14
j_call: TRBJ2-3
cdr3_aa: CASSLLNRALTDTQYF
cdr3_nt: TGTGCCAGCAGCCTATTGAACAGGGCTCTCACAGATACGCAGTATTTT

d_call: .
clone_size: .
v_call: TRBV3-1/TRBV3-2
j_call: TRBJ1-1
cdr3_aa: CASSQDLGQLNTEAFF
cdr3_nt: TGTGCCAGCAGCCAAGATCTTGGACAGCTGAACACTGAAGCTTTCTTT

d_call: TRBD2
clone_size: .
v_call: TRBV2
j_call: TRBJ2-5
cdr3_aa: CASDGRGAGEETQYF
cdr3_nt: TGTGCCAGCGATGGCCGCGGGGCGGGAGAAGAGACCCAGTACTTC

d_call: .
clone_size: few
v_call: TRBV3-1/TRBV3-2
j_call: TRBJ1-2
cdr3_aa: CASSLDAGGGYTF
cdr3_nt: TGTGCCAGCAGCCTAGACGCCGGCGGGGGCTACACCTTC

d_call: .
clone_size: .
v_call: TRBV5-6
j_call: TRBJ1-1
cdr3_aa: CASSLGIPFGTEAFF
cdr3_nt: TGTGCCAGCAGCTTGGGGATCCCTTTCGGGACTGAAGCTTTCTTT

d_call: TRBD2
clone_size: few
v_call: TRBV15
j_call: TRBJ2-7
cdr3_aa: CATSRGGSGVSEQYF
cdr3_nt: TGTGCCACCAGCAGAGGGGGTAGCGGGGTATCCGAGCAGTACTTC

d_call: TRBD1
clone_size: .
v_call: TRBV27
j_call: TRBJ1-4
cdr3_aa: CASSPRQGNIEKLFF
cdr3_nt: TGTGCCAGCAGTCCCCGACAGGGGAACATTGAAAAACTGTTTTTT

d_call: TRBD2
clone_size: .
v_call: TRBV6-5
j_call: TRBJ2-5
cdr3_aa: CASSPASGGSGTQYF
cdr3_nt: TGTGCCAGCTCTCCTGCCAGCGGGGGTTCGGGGACCCAGTACTTC

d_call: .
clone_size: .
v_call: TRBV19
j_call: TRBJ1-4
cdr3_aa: CASAPGGGNEKLFF
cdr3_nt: TGTGCCAGTGCCCCGGGAGGGGGGAATGAAAAACTGTTTTTT